This is a list of T cell receptor beta chains from one sample in a study of cytomegalovirus exposure and HLA in healthy donors. Repertoires were generated with immunoSEQ multiplex PCR, while TCRdb's copy carries only in-frame clones and drops some. The table has about 300,000 clones, around 86% seen once. Material: PBMCs. The receptors were sampled from a man aged 40-55 years in good health and CMV-seropositive. Each CDR3 is given with its conserved first and last residue. The D gene is left open where the match is weak. For some rows the clone size is stated as once, few or many, or as a class when expanded; others skip it.

v_gene	d_gene	j_gene	abundance	CDR3nt	CDR3aa
TRBV5-1	-	TRBJ1-3	-	TGCGCCAGCAGCTTGGAAGGGTCCGGGGGGCAGACTGGAAACACCATATATTTT	CASSLEGSGGQTGNTIYF
TRBV7-2	TRBD2	TRBJ2-5	once	TGTGCCAGCAGCTTAAAACAGCGGGAGGTCCCCCCGACCCAGTACTTC	CASSLKQREVPPTQYF
TRBV19	-	TRBJ2-5	-	TGTGCCAGTAGTATAGTCAGGCAAGAGACCCAGTACTTC	CASSIVRQETQYF
TRBV6-1	-	TRBJ2-2	few	TGTGCCAGCAGTGAACTAGTAGGCCGAGGCACCGGGGAGCTGTTTTTT	CASSELVGRGTGELFF
TRBV2	TRBD2	TRBJ2-2	-	TGTGCCAGCAGCCCAGCGGGAACGGTGTCCGGGGAGCTGTTTTTT	CASSPAGTVSGELFF
TRBV18	TRBD1	TRBJ1-4	few	TGTGCCAGCTCACCGGGACAGGGAGGTGAAAAACTGTTTTTT	CASSPGQGGEKLFF
TRBV9	TRBD2	TRBJ2-3	-	TGTGCCAGCAGCGTTGGACTAGCGGCTCTCATCACAGATACGCAGTATTTT	CASSVGLAALITDTQYF
TRBV5-6	-	TRBJ1-3	few	TGTGCCAGCAGCCCTGACACCCGCTCTGGAAACACCATATATTTT	CASSPDTRSGNTIYF
TRBV28	TRBD1	TRBJ1-5	once	TGTGCCAGCAGCGAGACAGGGATCATAGATCAGCCCCAGCATTTT	CASSETGIIDQPQHF
TRBV2	-	TRBJ1-1	-	TGTGCCAGCAGCGCTCTAATGAACACTGAAGCTTTCTTT	CASSALMNTEAFF
TRBV28	TRBD1	TRBJ1-2	-	TGTGCCAGCAGAACTACCCGACAGGGCACCGACTATGGCTACACCTTC	CASRTTRQGTDYGYTF
TRBV7-2	TRBD2	TRBJ2-3	-	TGTGCCAACAGCTTAATAGCGGGAGGAGGAGATACGCAGTATTTT	CANSLIAGGGDTQYF
TRBV5-1	-	TRBJ2-1	-	TGCGCCAGCGGAGTAGGCTACAATGAGCAGTTCTTC	CASGVGYNEQFF
TRBV4-1	TRBD2	TRBJ2-1	-	TGCGCCAGCAGCCTCGGGGCGGGAGGAGGCAATGAGCAGTTCTTC	CASSLGAGGGNEQFF
TRBV29-1	TRBD2	TRBJ2-3	-	TGCAGCGTTGATGGGCGGGAGCGCACAGATACGCAGTATTTT	CSVDGRERTDTQYF
TRBV6-6	-	TRBJ2-2	-	TGTGCCAGCAGTTACTCGACATCTGTGAGCACCGGGGAGCTGTTTTTT	CASSYSTSVSTGELFF